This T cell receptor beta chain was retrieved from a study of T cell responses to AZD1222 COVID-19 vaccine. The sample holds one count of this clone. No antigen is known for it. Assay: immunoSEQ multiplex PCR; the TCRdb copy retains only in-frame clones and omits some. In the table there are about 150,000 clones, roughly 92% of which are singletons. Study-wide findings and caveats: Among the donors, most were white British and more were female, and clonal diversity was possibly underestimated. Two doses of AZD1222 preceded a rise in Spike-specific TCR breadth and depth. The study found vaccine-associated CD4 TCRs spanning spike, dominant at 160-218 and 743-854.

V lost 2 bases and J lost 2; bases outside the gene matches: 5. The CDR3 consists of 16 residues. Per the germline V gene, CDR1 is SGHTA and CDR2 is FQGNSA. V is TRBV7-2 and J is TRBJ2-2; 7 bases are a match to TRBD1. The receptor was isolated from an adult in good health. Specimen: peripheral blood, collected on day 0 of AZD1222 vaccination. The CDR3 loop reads CASSLRTGFNTGELFF. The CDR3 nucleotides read TGTGCCAGCAGCTTACGGACAGGATTTAACACCGGGGAGCTGTTTTTT. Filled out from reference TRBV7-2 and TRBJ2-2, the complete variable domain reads GAGVSQSPSNKVTEKGKDVELRCDPISGHTALYWYRQSLGQGLEFLIYFQGNSAPDKSGLPSDRFSAERTGGSVSTLTIQRTQQEDSAVYLCASSLRTGFNTGELFFGEGSRLTVL.